The TCR beta chain under discussion was sequenced for a study of blood T cell repertoires in COVID-19 (dated by TCRdb to the early 2020s). Context from the whole study: Collaborator samples came from the United States, Italy and Spain and covered acute and convalescent phases of COVID-19. The material from the prospective study consisted of cDNA or gDNA derived from T cells, B-cell-depleted T cells, or PBMCs. The dataset comprised deeply sampled blood TCRbeta repertoires from subjects exposed to, actively infected with, or recovered from COVID-19. The repertoires were released in a freely available public database meant as a resource for research on the immune response to SARS-CoV-2. Samples came from the ongoing ImmuneRACE study (first 160 participants) plus 1,254 subjects from 6 global collaborators. A de-identified subject ID, COVID-19 status, age in years and sex were almost always included in the sample metadata. Where available, HLA class I and class II types were taken from metadata supplied by the sample provider and were not determined by assay-based typing. Overall study outcomes, separate from this receptor: The amount of clinical and demographic metadata varied by source and participant and was provided uncurated.

The immunoSEQ Assay, a bias-controlled multiplex PCR, was used to amplify TCRbeta CDR3 regions from genomic DNA. The authors' analysis ran thus. Within the assay, amplification of reference gene primers was used to estimate how many nucleated cells each sample contained. Sequence reads were collapsed and filtered to measure the absolute abundance of every unique TCRbeta CDR3 rearrangement. For each sample, productive Simpson clonality was calculated by taking the square root of Simpson's diversity index across productive rearrangements. Sourced from immuneACCESS, this table was stored by TCRdb with only in-frame sequences that have V and J called. A share of the clones is absent; for the studies checked, an unresolved V gene accounts for under half, and the remainder has no known explanation. V, J and clone size derive from that table, while D and trimming were established from the DNA sequence. This sample has 300,000 to 350,000 clones in its table, and roughly 90% of those were observed once. The ten largest clones represent just over 9.5% of the sample.

At one collaborating source in Seattle, patients were enrolled during active infection and were followed longitudinally through the course of disease. Each collaborating institution followed its own protocols to collect whole blood in K2EDTA tubes. For TCRbeta analysis, collaborator samples were shipped as frozen whole blood, as isolated PBMCs, or as DNA extracted from either sample type. In the germline V gene, CDR1 corresponds to MDHEN and CDR2 to SYDVKM. The CDR3 contains 15 residues, cysteine and phenylalanine counted. Only the CDR3 portion is preserved as DNA: 45 bases, with reading frame beginning at the first base. V drops 3 bases and J drops 2 bases, leaving 11 bases in between. Note on this clone: The target of this receptor is not known. Base qualities are not recorded, but no much larger clone differs from it by a single base.

The rearrangement combines TRBV28 with TRBJ1-3; there is no confident call for the D gene. This clonotype originated in a man aged 25-45 years with COVID-19, enrolled during active disease. What was sequenced was peripheral blood. DNA sequence: TGTGCCAGCAGTTTGCAGGCGATCGCTGGAAACACCATATATTTT. Its amino acids are CASSLQAIAGNTIYF.